This TCR beta chain was recovered during a study of OX40 agonist ivuxolimab in advanced cancers. Study details: Dosing consisted of intravenous ivuxolimab at 0.01 to 10 mg/kg every 2 weeks.

Method: immunoSEQ multiplex PCR; TCRdb's copy keeps in-frame clones and lacks some. The sample lists more than 80,000 clones, around 86% occurring once. The sample was CD4+ or CD8+ T cells sorted from blood, taken in a trial of the OX40 agonist ivuxolimab. This clonotype was sampled from an adult with an advanced solid tumor such as melanoma, head and neck, liver or kidney cancer.

CDR3 in DNA: TGTGCCAGCAGTTTCCGGGGCCCTAACACCGGGGAGCTGTTTTTT. This gives the protein CASSFRGPNTGELFF. The chain uses TRBV6-5 and TRBJ2-2; the D gene could be TRBD1 or TRBD2 (5 bases each). V lost 4 bases and J lost 2, with 11 bases in between. This CDR3 has 15 residues. Germline CDR1 and CDR2: MNHEY and SVGAGI.